This entry lists 13 T cell receptor beta chains sequenced from one sample in a study of cytomegalovirus exposure and HLA in healthy donors. Amplification used 60 Vbeta primers and 13 Jbeta primers. The assay was immunoSEQ multiplex PCR, and TCRdb's table has in-frame clones only and misses some. The sample lists approximately 220,000 clones, less than 80% occurring once. Sample: PBMCs. These receptors originate from a girl aged 2-10 years in good health and CMV-seronegative.

The chain is built from TRBV7-9 and TRBJ2-5; a possible D gene is TRBD2 (7 bases). Deletions cut 6 bases from V and 14 bases from J, with 19 bases between. The CDR3 consists of 12 residues. Germline V gives CDR1 SEHNR, CDR2 FQNEAQ (reference sequence). The CDR3 bases are TGTGCCAGCAGTCAGGGGAGCGGGGCGCGATACTTC. This translates into CASSQGSGARYF.

The chain joins TRBV6-1 to TRBJ1-1; maybe TRBD1 (6 bases). The germline V and J ends were trimmed by 4 bases and 2 bases, with 11 bases remaining between them. This CDR3 contains 14 residues. Germline lookup yields CDR1 MNHNS and CDR2 SASEGT. CDR3 sequence reads: CASSVNRDNTEAFF. The CDR3 DNA reads TGTGCCAGCAGTGTGAACAGGGACAACACTGAAGCTTTCTTT.

This clone was detected only once. The rearrangement links TRBV27 to TRBJ2-7; 9 nucleotides line up with TRBD1. V gave up 2 bases and J gave up 6 bases; unmatched junction bases: 14. This CDR3 has 17 amino acids. Germline loops: CDR1 MNHEY, CDR2 SMNVEV (reference sequence). The CDR3 loop reads CASSLGPVGTGHFEQYF. The CDR3 DNA is TGTGCCAGCAGTTTAGGCCCGGTCGGGACAGGGCATTTCGAGCAGTACTTC.

This chain joins TRBV7-6 and TRBJ2-1, with D maybe TRBD2 (5 bases). The CDR3 extends over 12 amino acids. The germline gives CDR1 SGHVS, CDR2 FNYEAQ. Trimming left V 1 base short and J 9 bases short, with 7 bases between. This CDR3 is CASSLVSGEQFF. The CDR3 DNA reads as TGTGCCAGCAGCTTAGTCAGCGGTGAGCAGTTCTTC.

The chain uses TRBV6-1 and TRBJ1-2; 8 positions agree with TRBD1. This CDR3 contains 17 residues. The germline gives CDR1 MNHNS, CDR2 SASEGT. Unmatched junction bases numbered 10, after V lost 2 bases and J lost 2 bases. In nucleotides, the CDR3 is TGTGCCAGCAGTGAAACCCTTTGGACAGGGCCAAACTATGGCTACACCTTC. Translated: CASSETLWTGPNYGYTF.

The chain recombines TRBV9 with TRBJ2-7, with no clear D. CDR1 SGDLS and CDR2 YYNGEE come from the germline V gene. Trimming pared 2 bases from V and 0 bases from J, leaving 6 bases between. The CDR3 totals 13 residues. CDR3 bases: TGTGCCAGCAGCGTCGGTAACTCCTACGAGCAGTACTTC. Amino acid sequence: CASSVGNSYEQYF.

This rearrangement joins TRBV4-1 to TRBJ2-2, with TRBD2 matching over 13 bases. The V gene's germline CDR1 is MGHRA and CDR2 YSYEKL. Trimming at V came to 4 bases and at J to 5 bases, leaving 16 bases not matched to a gene. CDR3 length equals 20 residues. As DNA, the CDR3 is TGCGCCAGCAGCCCCGTAGGGTTACTAGCGGGGGGGCTTGGAACCGGGGAGCTGTTTTTT. Protein: CASSPVGLLAGGLGTGELFF.

J is TRBJ2-1 and V is TRBV19; possible D gene TRBD1, 6 bases. The germline V and J ends were trimmed by 5 bases and 9 bases, with 17 bases remaining between them. CDR1 is LNHDA, CDR2 SQIVND, per germline (reference sequence). CDR3 length: 14 residues. The DNA for the CDR3 is TGTGCCAGTAGTGTCCAAAGGACAGTTGGTGAGCAGTTCTTC. Encoded protein: CASSVQRTVGEQFF.

The chain recombines TRBV30 with TRBJ1-2, with a possible D match to TRBD1 (6 bases). V was clipped by 0 bases and J by 2 bases, with 10 bases between them. This CDR3 region has 14 residues. In germline, CDR1 is GTSNPN, CDR2 SVGIG (reference sequence). The CDR3 loop is CAWSVVGGNYGYTF. The CDR3 coding sequence is TGTGCCTGGAGTGTAGTAGGGGGAAACTATGGCTACACCTTC. Based on the CDR3 plus reference TRBV30 and TRBJ1-2, the full variable domain is SQTIHQWPATLVQPVGSPLSLECTVEGTSNPNLYWYRQAAGRGLQLLFYSVGIGQISSEVPQNLSASRPQDRQFILSSKKLLLSDSGFYLCAWSVVGGNYGYTFGSGTRLTVV.

The chain joins TRBV9 to TRBJ2-2; D is undetermined. CDR3 length: 13 amino acids. Trimming took off 1 base at V and 5 bases at J, with 6 bases between the two ends. Germline-derived CDR1 and CDR2 are SGDLS and YYNGEE. CDR3 in amino acids: CASSVQSTGELFF. The CDR3 region has the DNA TGTGCCAGCAGCGTACAGTCTACCGGGGAGCTGTTTTTT.

This chain connects TRBV6-5 to TRBJ2-5; perhaps TRBD2 as D (6 bases). Germline V gene data show CDR1 as MNHEY and CDR2 as SVGAGI. CDR3 length: 15 amino acids. V lost 8 bases to trimming and J lost 2 bases, with 18 bases between them. CDR3 amino acids: CASRLRRGRQETQYF. DNA of the CDR3: TGTGCCAGCCGATTAAGACGGGGGAGGCAAGAGACCCAGTACTTC.

V usage is TRBV10-3 and J usage is TRBJ1-1; 8 bases agree with TRBD1. Germline CDR1 is ENHRY and CDR2 is SYGVKD. The CDR3 extends over 13 amino acids. The junction had 6 bases not matched to a gene; V was cut back by 11 bases and J by 1 base. This CDR3 is CAAGDRQNTEAFF. CDR3 bases: TGTGCCGCAGGGGACAGGCAGAACACTGAAGCTTTCTTT.

V and J are TRBV9 and TRBJ2-5; tentatively, D is TRBD1 (6 bases). Deletions cut 0 bases from V and 0 bases from J, with 9 bases between. Germline CDR1 reads SGDLS; CDR2 reads YYNGEE. The CDR3 sequence is 15 residues long. The CDR3 region has the DNA TGTGCCAGCAGCGTAGGGGGGCCCGACCAAGAGACCCAGTACTTC. Its translation: CASSVGGPDQETQYF.